This T cell receptor (beta chain) was profiled in a study of liver allograft versus peripheral blood T cells. At the level of the study: What was compared were the T cell receptor repertoires in transplanted livers and those in the peripheral blood of recipients.

TCRdb recomputed calls from the reads with MiXCR, one row per CDR3 protein. This sample has about 5,200 distinct CDR3 sequences, with around a sixth found just once. V gave up 5 bases and J gave up 3 bases, with 8 bases separating them. This CDR3 contains 13 residues. Germline V gene data show CDR1 as MNHEY and CDR2 as SVGAGI. General study results and limits: Differences were reported between the T cell receptor repertoires inside liver allografts and those that were detected in peripheral blood.

This clonotype has a count of ten or more. Its antigen remains unidentified. The TCR sequence derives from a human patient who had a liver transplant. Some T cells may be supplied by the graft donor. The rearrangement uses TRBV6-5 and TRBJ1-5, with D possibly TRBD1 on 5 matching bases. The CDR3 reads CASSRGLNQPQHF. The CDR3 DNA reads as TGTGCCAGCAGTAGGGGCCTCAATCAGCCCCAGCATTTT.